This passage covers 25 T cell receptor beta chains from one sample sequenced in a study of somatic mutations in cytotoxic T cells in rheumatoid arthritis. Libraries were prepared by immunoSEQ multiplex PCR; TCRdb keeps only in-frame clonotypes and omits some of them. This sample has some 14,000 clones, with about 81% found just once. The sequencing sample was made of CD8+ T cells sorted from blood. These TCRs come from an adult with rheumatoid arthritis.

The chain carries TRBV7-9 and TRBJ1-4; 9 bases align to TRBD1. The V gene end was trimmed by 5 bases and the J gene end by 6 bases; junction bases not matched to a gene: 7. This CDR3 has 15 amino acids. Germline CDR1 and CDR2: SEHNR and FQNEAQ (reference sequence). This chain's CDR3 is CASSTPGQGDEKLFF. CDR3 sequence (DNA): TGTGCCAGCAGCACCCCGGGACAGGGTGATGAAAAACTGTTTTTT.

The V call is TRBV28, the J call TRBJ1-6; 7 bases align to TRBD1. Trimming cost V 5 bases and J 7 bases; bases outside gene matches: 8. The CDR3 sequence is 15 residues long. Germline V gene sequence: CDR1 MDHEN, CDR2 SYDVKM. The CDR3 sequence: CASSETTGANSPLHF. CDR3 nucleotide sequence: TGTGCCAGCAGTGAAACAACAGGGGCAAATTCACCCCTCCACTTT.

The sample holds a few counts of this clone. The chain couples TRBV6-6 to TRBJ1-1; 8 nucleotides match TRBD1. Per the germline V gene, CDR1 is MNHNY and CDR2 is SVGAGI (reference sequence). Germline trimming cut 7 bases from V and 3 bases from J; bases unmatched to any gene: 4. The CDR3 loop spans 13 amino acids. Here the CDR3 DNA reads TGTGCCAGCAAGGACAGGGAGGACACTGAAGCTTTCTTT. The encoded protein is CASKDREDTEAFF.

V is TRBV2 and J is TRBJ2-7; 7 nucleotides line up with TRBD1. CDR3 length: 13 amino acids. CDR1 and CDR2 from the germline V gene are SNHLY and FYNNEI. V shed 8 bases and J 3 bases; nucleotides not matched to a gene: 7. Here the CDR3 DNA reads TGTGCCAGCGCTAGACAGGGCATCTACGAGCAGTACTTC. It yields the protein CASARQGIYEQYF. Combining the CDR3 with reference TRBV2 and TRBJ2-7 gives the whole variable domain EPEVTQTPSHQVTQMGQEVILRCVPISNHLYFYWYRQILGQKVEFLVSFYNNEISEKSEIFDDQFSVERPDGSNFTLKIRSTKLEDSAMYFCASARQGIYEQYFGPGTRLTVT.

The chain links TRBV7-9 to TRBJ1-3; D not certain. CDR3 length equals 14 residues. The ends were cut back, 3 bases at V and 4 bases at J, with 10 bases in the middle. Germline CDR1 SEHNR, CDR2 FQNEAQ (reference sequence). The CDR3 sequence: CASSFATIGNTIYF. Here the CDR3 DNA reads TGTGCCAGCAGCTTCGCAACGATAGGAAACACCATATATTTT.

DNA of the CDR3: TGTGCCAGCAGCCAAGCCGGGACAGCCTACGAGCAGTACTTC. Translation: CASSQAGTAYEQYF. The J gene is TRBJ2-7, the V gene TRBV11-1; 7 bases align to TRBD1. Trimming cost V 5 bases and J 2 bases; bases outside gene matches: 6. The CDR3 runs 14 residues. Germline assignment: CDR1 SGHAT and CDR2 FQDESV (reference sequence).

V gene TRBV29-1 combines with J gene TRBJ1-1; D gene ambiguous. Germline values: CDR1 SQVTM, CDR2 ANQGSEA. V dropped 3 bases and J dropped 2 bases, with 13 bases sitting between them. The CDR3 has 14 residues. CDR3 nucleotides: TGCAGCGTTGAGGGTTCTGCCACCAACACTGAAGCTTTCTTT. Its translation: CSVEGSATNTEAFF.

The chain employs TRBV6-1 and TRBJ2-7; 9 positions match TRBD1. Germline CDR1 and CDR2: MNHNS and SASEGT. CDR3 length: 13 residues. The junction had 3 bases not matched to a gene; V was cut back by 6 bases and J by 3 bases. CDR3 sequence: CASRDRGRYEQYF. The CDR3 DNA reads TGTGCCAGCAGGGACAGGGGACGCTACGAGCAGTACTTC.

The CDR3 region is CATQPPGGLSYEQYF. As DNA, the CDR3 is TGTGCCACCCAACCTCCGGGGGGCCTTTCCTACGAGCAGTACTTC. The V call is TRBV19, the J call TRBJ2-7, with a tentative D call TRBD2 (7 bases). The CDR3 totals 15 residues. V was shortened by 10 bases and J by 1 base, with 20 bases between the two germline ends. From germline, CDR1 is LNHDA and CDR2 SQIVND (reference sequence).

This clone was observed a few times. The J gene is TRBJ2-2, the V gene TRBV27; maybe TRBD1 (7 bases). Trimming took 6 bases from V and 2 from J, leaving 10 bases between them. Looked up from germline, CDR1 is MNHEY and CDR2 is SMNVEV (reference sequence). The CDR3 loop spans 14 amino acids. For the CDR3, the DNA is TGTGCCAGCAGCGGAGGGGGCAACACCGGGGAGCTGTTTTTT. It is translated as CASSGGGNTGELFF.

V gene TRBV27 combines with J gene TRBJ2-3, with D unclear. The germline V and J ends were trimmed by 0 bases and 2 bases, with 3 bases remaining between them. This CDR3 comprises 13 residues. Germline CDR1 MNHEY, CDR2 SMNVEV (reference sequence). CDR3 coding DNA: TGTGCCAGCAGTTTATCTTACACAGATACGCAGTATTTT. Its translation: CASSLSYTDTQYF.

The chain employs TRBV5-6 and TRBJ2-1; 10 nucleotides match TRBD2. V was clipped by 6 bases and J by 0 bases; unmatched bases: 6. This CDR3 comprises 16 residues. Germline V CDR1 and CDR2: SGHDT, YYEEEE. The CDR3 nucleotides are TGTGCCAGCACCCTGATAGCGGGAGGCTCCTACAATGAGCAGTTCTTC. It codes for CASTLIAGGSYNEQFF.

This clone has just a few counts. CDR3 sequence (DNA): TGTGCCAGCAGTTTGGGACTAGTCGGGAACGAGCAGTACTTC. Translation: CASSLGLVGNEQYF. V gene TRBV27 combines with J gene TRBJ2-7, with TRBD2 identical over 8 bases. The germline V gene has CDR1 MNHEY and CDR2 SMNVEV (reference sequence). J lost 5 bases, V lost 3 bases, and 6 bases had no gene match. The CDR3 loop spans 14 amino acids.

This chain uses TRBV2 with TRBJ1-4; 8 positions match TRBD1. Germline CDR1 and CDR2: SNHLY and FYNNEI. The J segment lost 4 bases and the V segment lost 6 bases, leaving 7 bases of the junction unmatched. The CDR3 extends over 15 amino acids. CDR3 DNA: TGTGCCAGCAGCCCGAGGGACAGGAATAATGAAAAACTGTTTTTT. It specifies CASSPRDRNNEKLFF. The entire variable domain, with the rest obtained from reference TRBV2 and TRBJ1-4, is as follows: EPEVTQTPSHQVTQMGQEVILRCVPISNHLYFYWYRQILGQKVEFLVSFYNNEISEKSEIFDDQFSVERPDGSNFTLKIRSTKLEDSAMYFCASSPRDRNNEKLFFGSGTQLSVL.

The rearrangement uses TRBV7-2 and TRBJ2-5; D unclear. CDR3 length equals 14 residues. CDR1 is SGHTA and CDR2 is FQGNSA in the germline V gene. Deletions cut 1 base from V and 7 bases from J, with 13 bases between. The CDR3 region is CASSLGQAVGTQYF. CDR3 nucleotides: TGTGCCAGCAGCTTAGGTCAGGCCGTGGGGACCCAGTACTTC. Looking up the rest from reference TRBV7-2 and TRBJ2-5 gives the full variable domain: GAGVSQSPSNKVTEKGKDVELRCDPISGHTALYWYRQSLGQGLEFLIYFQGNSAPDKSGLPSDRFSAERTGGSVSTLTIQRTQQEDSAVYLCASSLGQAVGTQYFGPGTRLLVL.

This chain uses TRBV19 with TRBJ1-1; TRBD1 agrees at 11 bases. This CDR3 is built from 15 residues. V lost 5 bases and J lost 4; bases outside the gene matches: 6. CDR1 is LNHDA, CDR2 SQIVND, per germline (reference sequence). CDR3 loop: CASSAGTGGSTEAFF. The CDR3 coding sequence is TGTGCCAGTAGTGCCGGGACAGGGGGGAGCACTGAAGCTTTCTTT.

The chain carries TRBV9 and TRBJ2-3; 8 bases map to TRBD1. Unmatched junction bases numbered 9, after V lost 4 bases and J lost 5 bases. The CDR3 loop spans 15 amino acids. Germline assignment: CDR1 SGDLS and CDR2 YYNGEE. The CDR3 reads CASSPPQGAEDTQYF. CDR3 nucleotides: TGTGCCAGCAGCCCTCCCCAGGGGGCCGAAGATACGCAGTATTTT.

The chain uses TRBV11-3 and TRBJ2-5; TRBD1 aligns across 7 bases. The length of the CDR3 is 14 residues. With 2 bases clipped from V and 2 bases from J, the junction kept 2 bases outside the gene matches. In germline, CDR1 is SGHNT, CDR2 YENEEA. CDR3 sequence (DNA): TGTGCCAGCAGCTTACCGGACAGGCAAGAGACCCAGTACTTC. This encodes CASSLPDRQETQYF.

The chain links TRBV7-9 to TRBJ2-5, with no clear D. The DNA end is a closer match to TRBJ2-7, so the J assignment may be wrong. This CDR3 region has 13 residues. Germline V lookup: CDR1 SEHNR, CDR2 FQNEAQ (reference sequence). CDR3 region: CASSQNPDYEQYF. In DNA, the CDR3 is TGTGCCAGCAGCCAGAATCCGGATTACGAGCAGTACTTC.

The chain has TRBV2 and TRBJ2-1, with 7 nucleotides matching TRBD2. This CDR3 region has 15 residues. Trimming removed 8 bases from V and 4 bases from J; junction bases left unmatched: 11. The germline CDR1 and CDR2 sequences are SNHLY and FYNNEI. The DNA for the CDR3 is TGTGCCAGCGAAGGCGGGAGAACCCTTTACAATGAGCAGTTCTTC. This sequence encodes CASEGGRTLYNEQFF.

This clone occurred once. The chain couples TRBV7-3 to TRBJ2-1; D is unresolved. Germline V lookup: CDR1 SGHTA, CDR2 FQGTGA. Deletions cut 0 bases from V and 0 bases from J, with 3 bases between. The CDR3 is made up of 14 amino acids. CDR3 loop: CASSLTSSYNEQFF. CDR3 sequence (DNA): TGTGCCAGCAGCTTAACGTCCTCCTACAATGAGCAGTTCTTC.

The V call is TRBV27, the J call TRBJ2-1, with 11 bases that match TRBD2. Germline CDR1 MNHEY, CDR2 SMNVEV (reference sequence). V shed 2 bases and J 3 bases; nucleotides not matched to a gene: 3. CDR3 length equals 16 residues. The CDR3 sequence is CASSLLAGGLYNEQFF. CDR3 nucleotides: TGTGCCAGCAGTTTACTAGCGGGAGGCCTCTACAATGAGCAGTTCTTC.

In its sample, this clone was seen once. This sequence joins TRBV11-2 and TRBJ2-7; the D gene is possibly TRBD1 (6 bases). CDR1 is SGHAT, CDR2 FQNNGV, per germline. V was shortened by 3 bases and J by 7 bases, with 16 bases between the two germline ends. This CDR3 spans 14 amino acids. The CDR3 nucleotides read TGTGCCAGCAGCTTCCAGGGGAACTCCCGGGAGCAGTACTTC. As protein: CASSFQGNSREQYF.

The gene calls are TRBV7-9 and TRBJ2-3; D call uncertain. The CDR3 consists of 15 residues. V shed 5 bases and J shed 4 bases, with 16 bases lying between them. Germline V lookup: CDR1 SEHNR, CDR2 FQNEAQ (reference sequence). The CDR3 loop is CASSPPRAGADTQYF. The CDR3 coding sequence is TGTGCCAGCAGCCCCCCCCGGGCAGGTGCAGATACGCAGTATTTT.

V and J are TRBV9 and TRBJ2-3, with 12 positions matching TRBD2. This CDR3 has 16 amino acids. CDR1 and CDR2 (germline): SGDLS, YYNGEE. Losses at the gene ends were 3 bases for V and 4 bases for J; bases not matched to a gene: 6. CDR3 residues: CASSASGGAVADTQYF. The DNA of the CDR3 is TGTGCCAGCAGCGCTAGCGGGGGGGCCGTCGCAGATACGCAGTATTTT.